One sample yielded the 27 T cell receptor beta chains listed below, sequenced in a study of OX40 agonist ivuxolimab in advanced cancers. Sequenced by immunoSEQ multiplex PCR; TCRdb stores in-frame clones only, minus some. The sample consists of some 79,000 clones, about 93% of them appearing once. Sequencing was performed on CD4+ or CD8+ T cells sorted from blood, taken in a trial of the OX40 agonist ivuxolimab. The receptors stem from an adult with an advanced solid tumor such as melanoma, head and neck, liver or kidney cancer.

V gene TRBV19 combines with J gene TRBJ1-5; D is uncertain. V shed 1 base and J shed 5 bases, with 6 bases lying between them. Germline CDR1 is LNHDA and CDR2 is SQIVND (reference sequence). The CDR3 runs 13 residues. The CDR3 DNA sequence: TGTGCCAGTAGTATAGCAAGGGATCAGCCCCAGCATTTT. This sequence encodes CASSIARDQPQHF.

This clone was picked up one time. The genes are TRBV5-1 and TRBJ2-3; TRBD1 matches at 10 bases. Germline CDR1 SGHRS, CDR2 YFSETQ. This CDR3 spans 18 amino acids. Germline trimming cut 4 bases from V and 0 bases from J; bases unmatched to any gene: 11. CDR3 in DNA: TGCGCCAGCAGCCGGCTGGGACAGGGGTGGGTGAGCACAGATACGCAGTATTTT. Translating gives CASSRLGQGWVSTDTQYF.

This clone was counted a few times. The V call is TRBV30, the J call TRBJ1-1, with TRBD1 matching over 7 bases. Looked up from germline, CDR1 is GTSNPN and CDR2 is SVGIG (reference sequence). The V segment lost 5 bases and the J segment 1 base; nucleotides outside the gene matches: 4. The CDR3 runs to 13 residues. CDR3 nucleotides: TGTGCCTGGGACAGGGAACAGAACACTGAAGCTTTCTTT. Amino acid sequence: CAWDREQNTEAFF. The whole variable domain, filled in from reference TRBV30 and TRBJ1-1, reads SQTIHQWPATLVQPVGSPLSLECTVEGTSNPNLYWYRQAAGRGLQLLFYSVGIGQISSEVPQNLSASRPQDRQFILSSKKLLLSDSGFYLCAWDREQNTEAFFGQGTRLTVV.

The gene calls are TRBV5-5 and TRBJ1-1; TRBD1 matches at 9 bases. Germline V gene data show CDR1 as SGHKS and CDR2 as YYEKEE (reference sequence). The CDR3 loop spans 14 amino acids. Losses at the gene ends were 4 bases for V and 6 bases for J; bases not matched to a gene: 7. In DNA, the CDR3 is TGTGCCAGCAGCAGGGGGACAGGGACTGCTGAAGCTTTCTTT. It translates to CASSRGTGTAEAFF.

The genes are TRBV5-4 and TRBJ2-7, with unresolved D. The CDR3 loop spans 14 amino acids. CDR1 and CDR2 from the germline V gene are SGHNT and YYREEE (reference sequence). Deletions cut 0 bases from V and 2 bases from J, with 9 bases between. CDR3 DNA sequence: TGTGCCAGCAGCTTGGGAGGCATCCCCTACGAGCAGTACTTC. Translation: CASSLGGIPYEQYF.

This clone was recorded once. The genes are TRBV7-2 and TRBJ1-1, with 7 positions matching TRBD1. Losses at the gene ends were 1 base for V and 4 bases for J; bases not matched to a gene: 9. CDR1 is SGHTA, CDR2 FQGNSA, per germline. CDR3 length: 16 residues. The CDR3: CASSLGPVAGGTEAFF. In nucleotides, the CDR3 is TGTGCCAGCAGCTTAGGCCCGGTCGCAGGGGGCACTGAAGCTTTCTTT.

Written as DNA, the CDR3 is TGTGCCAGCAGTTACTCGACACTAGCGGGAGTGAATGAGCAGTTCTTC. Its protein product is CASSYSTLAGVNEQFF. The chain couples TRBV6-6 to TRBJ2-1; the match to TRBD2 covers 11 bases. The CDR3 sequence is 16 residues long. Germline loops: CDR1 MNHNY, CDR2 SVGAGI (reference sequence). J gave up 7 bases and V 0 bases, and 5 bases lay outside the gene matches.

The rearrangement joins TRBV13 to TRBJ2-7; no definite D call. CDR1 PRHDT and CDR2 FYEKMQ come from the germline V gene (reference sequence). This CDR3 comprises 15 residues. Deletions cut 1 base from V and 0 bases from J, with 10 bases between. This CDR3 is CASSLDAARSYEQYF. In nucleotides, the CDR3 is TGTGCCAGCAGCTTAGACGCAGCCCGCTCCTACGAGCAGTACTTC. Combining the CDR3 with reference TRBV13 and TRBJ2-7 gives the whole variable domain AAGVIQSPRHLIKEKRETATLKCYPIPRHDTVYWYQQGPGQDPQFLISFYEKMQSDKGSIPDRFSAQQFSDYHSELNMSSLELGDSALYFCASSLDAARSYEQYFGPGTRLTVT.

The V call is TRBV7-2, the J call TRBJ2-5; 11 bases match TRBD2. V dropped 5 bases and J dropped 7; count of bases not matched to a gene: 9. Germline CDR1 reads SGHTA; CDR2 reads FQGNSA. CDR3 size: 15 residues. CDR3 amino acids: CASSSFTSGSGTQYF. DNA for the CDR3: TGTGCCAGCAGCAGCTTTACTAGCGGGAGTGGGACCCAGTACTTC.

V usage is TRBV5-1 and J usage is TRBJ1-5; no clear D gene. The CDR3 is 14 amino acids. Germline V gene sequence: CDR1 SGHRS, CDR2 YFSETQ. V lost 4 bases and J 1 base, leaving 9 bases between the germline ends. This CDR3 reads CASSPSGSNQPQHF. The CDR3 region has the DNA TGCGCCAGCAGCCCGTCCGGAAGCAATCAGCCCCAGCATTTT.

Note on this clone: The identical CDR3 is also encoded by other nucleotide sequences in the sample. The rearrangement uses TRBV7-2 and TRBJ1-2; a possible D gene is TRBD1 (5 bases). This CDR3 contains 13 residues. The V gene lost 3 bases and the J gene lost 2 bases, with 7 bases spanning the gap. CDR1 is SGHTA, CDR2 FQGNSA, per germline. CDR3 protein: CASSLGGNYGYTF. The CDR3 nucleotides are TGTGCCAGCAGCTTGGGGGGGAACTATGGCTACACCTTC.

This chain links TRBV19 with TRBJ2-7; no firm D call. Trimming took 2 bases from V and 0 from J, leaving 8 bases between them. The CDR3 has 14 amino acids. Germline assignment: CDR1 LNHDA and CDR2 SQIVND (reference sequence). The CDR3 nucleotides read TGTGCCAGTAGTATACAGCCGAGCTCCTACGAGCAGTACTTC. It codes for CASSIQPSSYEQYF.

The chain recombines TRBV28 with TRBJ1-2; D possibly corresponds to TRBD1 (5 bases). The ends were cut back, 3 bases at V and 0 bases at J, with 8 bases in the middle. There are 14 residues in the CDR3. The germline V gene has CDR1 MDHEN and CDR2 SYDVKM. The chain's CDR3 is CASSLGVPNYGYTF. The CDR3 DNA sequence: TGTGCCAGCAGTTTGGGGGTCCCTAACTATGGCTACACCTTC.

V gene TRBV18 combines with J gene TRBJ1-5; D might be TRBD1 (6 bases). Between the trimmed V and J ends, which lost 3 bases and 3 bases, there was a span of 12 bases. CDR1 and CDR2 (germline): KGHSH, LQKENI. The CDR3 has 15 amino acids. CDR3 sequence (DNA): TGTGCCAGCTCACCTGGAACAGGGATCAATCAGCCCCAGCATTTT. Encoded protein: CASSPGTGINQPQHF.

This chain joins TRBV5-1 and TRBJ2-2; 7 bases align to TRBD2. The CDR3 has 17 residues. Germline loops: CDR1 SGHRS, CDR2 YFSETQ. Trimming removed 5 bases from V and 4 bases from J; junction bases left unmatched: 14. The CDR3 DNA reads as TGCGCCAGCAGGACAGTAAAGACGCAGCGGGGCACCGGGGAGCTGTTTTTT. This codes for CASRTVKTQRGTGELFF. Combining the CDR3 with reference TRBV5-1 and TRBJ2-2 gives the whole variable domain KAGVTQTPRYLIKTRGQQVTLSCSPISGHRSVSWYQQTPGQGLQFLFEYFSETQRNKGNFPGRFSGRQFSNSRSEMNVSTLELGDSALYLCASRTVKTQRGTGELFFGEGSRLTVL.

This chain joins TRBV5-1 and TRBJ2-7; TRBD2 matches at 9 bases. The junction had 3 bases not matched to a gene; V was cut back by 4 bases and J by 1 base. Germline values: CDR1 SGHRS, CDR2 YFSETQ. The CDR3 runs to 14 residues. The CDR3 here is CASSEAGGSYEQYF. The DNA of the CDR3 is TGCGCCAGCAGCGAGGCGGGAGGGTCCTACGAGCAGTACTTC.

The V call is TRBV11-3, the J call TRBJ2-2; the D is unclear. CDR3 length: 12 residues. Deletions cut 5 bases from V and 6 bases from J, with 7 bases between. Germline V gene lookup returns CDR1 SGHNT and CDR2 YENEEA. The chain's CDR3 is CASSPGPGELFF. The DNA for the CDR3 is TGTGCCAGCAGCCCTGGTCCCGGGGAGCTGTTTTTT.

The chain links TRBV6-5 to TRBJ1-1; no definite D call. V was clipped by 7 bases and J by 11 bases, with 5 bases between them. The CDR3 has 8 residues. Germline-derived CDR1 and CDR2 are MNHEY and SVGAGI. Here the CDR3 reads CASTSAFF. The CDR3 DNA is TGTGCCAGCACGTCGGCTTTCTTT.

The chain combines TRBV14 with TRBJ1-2; D gene uncertain. V lost 1 base and J 6 bases, leaving 27 bases between the germline ends. The CDR3 has 19 residues. The germline CDR1 and CDR2 sequences are SGHDN and FVKESK. The CDR3 spells CASSQVGLSSAGPVDGYTF. CDR3 in DNA: TGTGCCAGCAGCCAAGTTGGTTTAAGCTCAGCTGGACCCGTCGATGGCTACACCTTC.

The chain joins TRBV7-2 to TRBJ2-1; D possibly corresponds to TRBD2 (5 bases). The V end lost 5 bases, the J end lost 7 bases, and 12 bases lay between the germline ends. CDR1 and CDR2 from the germline V gene are SGHTA and FQGNSA. This CDR3 spans 13 amino acids. The CDR3 DNA is TGTGCCAGCAGCCCGAGGGTCTCAAATGAGCAGTTCTTC. Residues: CASSPRVSNEQFF.

The rearrangement links TRBV19 to TRBJ2-1, with 10 bases that match TRBD2. This CDR3 is 18 amino acids long. V dropped 1 base and J dropped 4; count of bases not matched to a gene: 10. Germline CDR1 is LNHDA and CDR2 is SQIVND (reference sequence). This chain's CDR3 is CASSIGSGRAPNYNEQFF. Here the CDR3 DNA reads TGTGCCAGTAGTATAGGAAGCGGGAGGGCTCCAAATTACAATGAGCAGTTCTTC. Drawing the rest from reference TRBV19 and TRBJ2-1, the complete variable domain is DGGITQSPKYLFRKEGQNVTLSCEQNLNHDAMYWYRQDPGQGLRLIYYSQIVNDFQKGDIAEGYSVSREKKESFPLTVTSAQKNPTAFYLCASSIGSGRAPNYNEQFFGPGTRLTVL.

The genes are TRBV6-1 and TRBJ1-2, with a possible D match to TRBD1 (5 bases). The germline CDR1 and CDR2 sequences are MNHNS and SASEGT. Trimming cost V 8 bases and J 4 bases, with 17 bases left between them. This CDR3 is 14 amino acids long. CDR3: CASGETAISYGYTF. CDR3 DNA: TGTGCCAGCGGCGAGACAGCTATCTCCTATGGCTACACCTTC.

The rearrangement links TRBV30 to TRBJ2-5; 9 nucleotides align to TRBD2. Trimming cost V 5 bases and J 3 bases; bases outside gene matches: 7. CDR1 is GTSNPN, CDR2 SVGIG, per germline (reference sequence). CDR3 length equals 14 residues. CDR3 residues: CAWANRLAEETQYF. CDR3 DNA: TGTGCCTGGGCAAATAGACTAGCGGAAGAGACCCAGTACTTC.

The rearrangement links TRBV7-6 to TRBJ2-1; 7 bases map to TRBD2. V was pared by 4 bases and J by 3 bases, with 18 bases of the junction left unmatched. Germline assignment: CDR1 SGHVS and CDR2 FNYEAQ. The CDR3 runs 19 residues. In nucleotides, the CDR3 is TGTGCCAGCAGCTCCCGGATTAGCGGGCTATTAGGGTTCTACAATGAGCAGTTCTTC. The encoded protein is CASSSRISGLLGFYNEQFF.

The CDR3, as DNA: TGTGCCAGTAGTATACGAACAGGGCAAAATGGCTACACCTTC. It translates to CASSIRTGQNGYTF. The rearrangement links TRBV19 to TRBJ1-2; a weak D match, TRBD1 (6 bases). In germline, CDR1 is LNHDA, CDR2 SQIVND (reference sequence). Between the trimmed V and J ends, which lost 2 bases and 6 bases, there was a span of 13 bases. The CDR3 consists of 14 residues.

This chain uses TRBV15 with TRBJ2-7; tentative D call: TRBD1 (6 bases). Germline CDR1 LNHNV, CDR2 YYDKDF (reference sequence). The CDR3 has 14 amino acids. V lost 1 base and J 4 bases, leaving 11 bases between the germline ends. CDR3 nucleotide sequence: TGTGCCACCAGCAGAGCTTTGACAGGATACGAGCAGTACTTC. It translates to CATSRALTGYEQYF.

This clone was detected only once. The rearrangement uses TRBV5-8 and TRBJ2-2; no definite D call. Trimming took 1 base from V and 7 from J, leaving 2 bases between them. CDR3 length: 11 residues. Germline V gives CDR1 SGHTS, CDR2 YDEGEE. Written as DNA, the CDR3 is TGTGCCAGCAGCTTGCACGGGGAGCTGTTTTTT. This gives the protein CASSLHGELFF.